This TCR beta chain was found in a study of T cell responses to AZD1222 COVID-19 vaccine. The assay was immunoSEQ multiplex PCR, and TCRdb's table has in-frame clones only and misses some. The sample gives 150,000 to 200,000 clones, over 70% of which show up once; about 2.5% is in the top ten. V lost 5 bases to trimming and J lost 0 bases, with 5 bases between them. In germline, CDR1 is LNHDA, CDR2 SQIVND (reference sequence). The CDR3 consists of 13 residues. The rearrangement uses TRBV19 and TRBJ2-1; D is unclear. The starting material was peripheral blood, obtained on day 0 of MenACWY control vaccination. This TCR was recovered from an adult in good health. CDR3 DNA: TGTGCCAGTAGTGACACCTCCTACAATGAGCAGTTCTTC. It encodes CASSDTSYNEQFF.